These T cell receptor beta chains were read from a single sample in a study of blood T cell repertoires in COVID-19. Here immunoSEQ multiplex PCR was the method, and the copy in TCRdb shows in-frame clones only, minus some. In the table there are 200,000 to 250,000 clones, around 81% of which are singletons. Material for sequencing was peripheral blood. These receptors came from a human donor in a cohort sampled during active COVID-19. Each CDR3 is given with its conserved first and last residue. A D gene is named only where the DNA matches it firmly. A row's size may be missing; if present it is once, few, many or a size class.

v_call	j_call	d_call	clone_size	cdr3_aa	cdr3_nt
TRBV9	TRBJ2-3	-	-	CASSVGLGGLPQYF	TGTGCCAGCAGCGTAGGCCTCGGGGGACTCCCGCAGTATTTT
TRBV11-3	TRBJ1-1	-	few	CASSRSPRDTEAFF	TGTGCCAGCAGCCGCTCACCGAGGGACACTGAAGCTTTCTTT
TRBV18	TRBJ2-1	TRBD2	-	CASSIGSGTYNEQFF	TGTGCCAGCTCCATCGGAAGCGGGACGTACAATGAGCAGTTCTTC
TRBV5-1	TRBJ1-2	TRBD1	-	CASSGGQGYGYTF	TGCGCCAGCAGCGGGGGACAGGGCTATGGCTACACCTTC
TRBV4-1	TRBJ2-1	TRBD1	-	CASSQSTGGRQFF	TGCGCCAGCAGCCAATCTACAGGGGGGCGGCAGTTCTTC
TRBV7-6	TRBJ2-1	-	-	CASSLGPLMGQGPYNEQFF	TGTGCCAGCAGCTTAGGCCCTCTGATGGGCCAGGGGCCCTACAATGAGCAGTTCTTC
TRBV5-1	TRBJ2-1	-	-	CASSEPTRVTYNEQFF	TGCGCCAGCAGCGAACCTACTCGAGTCACCTACAATGAGCAGTTCTTC
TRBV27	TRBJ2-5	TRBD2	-	CASTGLAGDGQETQYF	TGTGCCAGCACAGGACTAGCGGGAGATGGGCAAGAGACCCAGTACTTC
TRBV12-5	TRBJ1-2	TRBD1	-	CASGPTGKDYGYTF	TGTGCTAGTGGTCCGACAGGGAAAGATTATGGCTACACCTTC
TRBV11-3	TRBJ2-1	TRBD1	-	CASSLDRWGGTVNNEQFF	TGTGCCAGCAGCTTAGATAGGTGGGGTGGGACAGTCAACAATGAGCAGTTCTTC
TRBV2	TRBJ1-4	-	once	CASNWRGAEKLFF	TGTGCCAGCAATTGGCGCGGAGCTGAAAAACTGTTTTTT
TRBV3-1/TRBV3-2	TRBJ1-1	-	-	CASSPGTMNTEAFF	TGTGCCAGCAGCCCCGGGACAATGAACACTGAAGCTTTCTTT
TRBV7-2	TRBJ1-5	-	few	CASSLQHSGGQPQHF	TGTGCCAGCAGCTTACAGCATTCGGGGGGTCAGCCCCAGCATTTT
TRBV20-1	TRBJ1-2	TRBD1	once	CSASRQGIFYGYTF	TGCAGTGCTAGTCGACAGGGAATCTTCTATGGCTACACCTTC
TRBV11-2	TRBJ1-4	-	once	CASSSPPRAGINEKLFF	TGTGCCAGCAGCTCCCCCCCGAGGGCAGGCATAAATGAAAAACTGTTTTTT
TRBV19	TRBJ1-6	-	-	CASSIVLAGKGESLHF	TGTGCCAGTAGTATAGTCCTGGCGGGAAAGGGAGAATCCCTCCACTTT
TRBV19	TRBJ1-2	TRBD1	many	CASSIDGTGGNGYTF	TGTGCCAGTAGTATCGATGGGACAGGGGGTAATGGCTACACCTTC
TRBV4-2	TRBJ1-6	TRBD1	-	CASSQEYGQGNSPLHF	TGTGCCAGCAGCCAAGAGTATGGACAGGGCAATTCACCCCTCCACTTT
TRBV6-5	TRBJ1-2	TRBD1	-	CASSSETGEYYGYTF	TGTGCCAGCAGTTCCGAGACAGGGGAGTACTATGGCTACACCTTC
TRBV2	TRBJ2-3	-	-	CASLLRGTDTQYF	TGTGCCAGCCTCCTGAGGGGGACAGATACGCAGTATTTT
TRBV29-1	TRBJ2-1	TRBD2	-	CSVEKREGYDEQFF	TGCAGCGTTGAGAAGCGGGAGGGCTACGATGAGCAGTTCTTC
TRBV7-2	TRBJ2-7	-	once	CASSLIYEQYF	TGTGCCAGCAGCTTAATATACGAGCAGTACTTC
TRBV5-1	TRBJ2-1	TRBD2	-	CASSFEGLAGAAVF	TGCGCCAGCAGCTTTGAAGGACTAGCGGGGGCCGCGGTCTTC
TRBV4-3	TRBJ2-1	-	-	CASSQDWGPGNEQFF	TGCGCCAGCAGCCAAGATTGGGGCCCAGGTAATGAGCAGTTCTTC
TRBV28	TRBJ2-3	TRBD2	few	CASTKREGGDTQYF	TGTGCCAGCACAAAGCGGGAGGGTGGAGATACGCAGTATTTT
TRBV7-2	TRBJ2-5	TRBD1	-	CASNALGTAGETQYF	TGTGCCAGCAACGCCCTCGGGACAGCCGGAGAGACCCAGTACTTC
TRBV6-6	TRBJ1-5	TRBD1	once	CASSYSGQRGNQPQHF	TGTGCCAGCAGTTATTCGGGACAGAGGGGCAATCAGCCCCAGCATTTT
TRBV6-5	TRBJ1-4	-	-	CAIPGSRTTNEKLFF	TGTGCCATCCCAGGGTCGCGGACAACTAATGAAAAACTGTTTTTT
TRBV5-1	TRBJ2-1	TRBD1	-	CASSLARGTGEKDEQFF	TGCGCCAGCAGCTTGGCCCGGGGGACAGGGGAGAAGGATGAGCAGTTCTTC
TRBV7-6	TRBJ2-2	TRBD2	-	CASSWTSGGANTGELFF	TGTGCCAGCAGCTGGACTAGCGGGGGCGCGAACACCGGGGAGCTGTTTTTT
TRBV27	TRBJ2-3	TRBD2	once	CASSPGTSGGTDTQYF	TGTGCCAGCAGTCCCGGGACTAGCGGAGGCACAGATACGCAGTATTTT
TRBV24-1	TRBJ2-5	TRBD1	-	CATSADRGETQYF	TGTGCCACCAGTGCGGACAGGGGCGAGACCCAGTACTTC
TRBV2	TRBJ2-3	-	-	CASSITRLDTQYF	TGTGCCAGCAGTATAACTCGGTTGGATACGCAGTATTTT